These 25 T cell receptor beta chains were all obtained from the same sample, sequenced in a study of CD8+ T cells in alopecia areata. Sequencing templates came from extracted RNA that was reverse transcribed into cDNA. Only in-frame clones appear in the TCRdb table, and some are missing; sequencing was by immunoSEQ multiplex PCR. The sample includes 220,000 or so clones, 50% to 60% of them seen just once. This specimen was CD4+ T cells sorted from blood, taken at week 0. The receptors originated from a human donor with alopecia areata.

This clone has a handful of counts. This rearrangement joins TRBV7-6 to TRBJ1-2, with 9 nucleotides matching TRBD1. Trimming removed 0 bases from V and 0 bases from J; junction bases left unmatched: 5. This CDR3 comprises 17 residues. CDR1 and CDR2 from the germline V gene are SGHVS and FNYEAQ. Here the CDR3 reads CASSLAETGGSNYGYTF. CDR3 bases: TGTGCCAGCAGCTTAGCAGAGACAGGGGGGTCTAACTATGGCTACACCTTC.

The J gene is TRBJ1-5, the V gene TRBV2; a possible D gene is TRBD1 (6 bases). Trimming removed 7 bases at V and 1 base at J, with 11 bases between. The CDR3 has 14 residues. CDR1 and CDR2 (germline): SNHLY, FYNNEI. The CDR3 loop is CASNGQMSNQPQHF. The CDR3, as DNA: TGTGCCAGCAACGGACAGATGAGCAATCAGCCCCAGCATTTT.

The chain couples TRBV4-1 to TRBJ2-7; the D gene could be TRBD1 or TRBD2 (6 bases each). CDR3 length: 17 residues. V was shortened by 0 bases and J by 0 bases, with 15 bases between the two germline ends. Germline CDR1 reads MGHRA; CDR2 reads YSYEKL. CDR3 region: CASSQDGGGYNSYEQYF. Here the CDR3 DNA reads TGCGCCAGCAGCCAAGATGGAGGGGGGTATAACTCCTACGAGCAGTACTTC.

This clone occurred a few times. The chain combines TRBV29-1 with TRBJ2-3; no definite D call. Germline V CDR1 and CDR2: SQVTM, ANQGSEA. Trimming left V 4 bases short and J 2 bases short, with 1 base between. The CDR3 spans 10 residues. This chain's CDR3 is CSVVTDTQYF. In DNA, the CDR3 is TGCAGCGTTGTCACAGATACGCAGTATTTT.

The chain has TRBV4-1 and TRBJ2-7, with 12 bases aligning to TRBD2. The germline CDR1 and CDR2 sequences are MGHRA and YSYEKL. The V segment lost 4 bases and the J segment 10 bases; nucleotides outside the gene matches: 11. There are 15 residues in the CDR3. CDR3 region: CASSPHGLAGSEQYF. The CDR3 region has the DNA TGCGCCAGCAGCCCACACGGACTAGCGGGAAGTGAACAGTACTTC.

The CDR3 region is CSVEGGIGHSNYNEQFF. In nucleotides, the CDR3 is TGCAGCGTTGAAGGGGGGATTGGCCACAGCAACTACAATGAGCAGTTCTTC. This chain joins TRBV29-1 and TRBJ2-1; the D gene could be TRBD1 or TRBD2 (5 bases each). Germline V gives CDR1 SQVTM, CDR2 ANQGSEA. V lost 1 base and J 3 bases, leaving 19 bases between the germline ends. The CDR3 has 17 amino acids.

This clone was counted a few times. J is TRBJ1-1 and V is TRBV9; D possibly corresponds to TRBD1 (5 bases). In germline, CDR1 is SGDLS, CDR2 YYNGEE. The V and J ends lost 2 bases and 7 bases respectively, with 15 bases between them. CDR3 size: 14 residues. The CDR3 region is CASSVLTSGGEAFF. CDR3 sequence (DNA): TGTGCCAGCAGCGTCCTTACCTCGGGGGGTGAAGCTTTCTTT. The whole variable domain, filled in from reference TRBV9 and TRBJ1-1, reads DSGVTQTPKHLITATGQRVTLRCSPRSGDLSVYWYQQSLDQGLQFLIQYYNGEERAKGNILERFSAQQFPDLHSELNLSSLELGDSALYFCASSVLTSGGEAFFGQGTRLTVV.

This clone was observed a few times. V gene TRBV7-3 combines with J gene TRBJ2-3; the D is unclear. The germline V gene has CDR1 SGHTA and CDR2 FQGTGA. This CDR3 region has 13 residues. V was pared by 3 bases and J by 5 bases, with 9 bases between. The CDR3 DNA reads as TGTGCCAGCAGCTTGAACCGTCTAGATACGCAGTATTTT. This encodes CASSLNRLDTQYF.

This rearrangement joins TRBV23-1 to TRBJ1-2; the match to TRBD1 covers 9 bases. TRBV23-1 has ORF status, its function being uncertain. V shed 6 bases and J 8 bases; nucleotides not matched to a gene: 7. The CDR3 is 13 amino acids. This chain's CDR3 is CASRPRTGEGYTF. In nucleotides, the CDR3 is TGCGCCAGCAGACCGAGGACAGGGGAAGGCTACACCTTC.

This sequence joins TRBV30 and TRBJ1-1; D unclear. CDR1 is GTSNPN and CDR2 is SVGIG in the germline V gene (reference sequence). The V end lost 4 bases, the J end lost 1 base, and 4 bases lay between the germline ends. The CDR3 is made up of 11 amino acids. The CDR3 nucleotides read TGTGCCTGGATGGGGAACACTGAAGCTTTCTTT. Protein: CAWMGNTEAFF.

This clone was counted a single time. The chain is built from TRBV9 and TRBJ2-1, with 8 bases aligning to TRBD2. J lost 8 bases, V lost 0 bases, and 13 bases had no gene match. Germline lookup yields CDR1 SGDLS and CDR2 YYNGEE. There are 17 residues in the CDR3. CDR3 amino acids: CASSVEIAGRTGDEQFF. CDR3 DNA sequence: TGTGCCAGCAGCGTAGAAATAGCGGGACGGACGGGCGATGAGCAGTTCTTC.

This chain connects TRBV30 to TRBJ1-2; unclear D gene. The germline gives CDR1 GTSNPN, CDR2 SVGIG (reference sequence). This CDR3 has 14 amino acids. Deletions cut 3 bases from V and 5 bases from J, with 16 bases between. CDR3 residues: CAWSPTSFSYGYTF. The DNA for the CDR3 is TGTGCCTGGAGCCCGACATCTTTTTCGTATGGCTACACCTTC.

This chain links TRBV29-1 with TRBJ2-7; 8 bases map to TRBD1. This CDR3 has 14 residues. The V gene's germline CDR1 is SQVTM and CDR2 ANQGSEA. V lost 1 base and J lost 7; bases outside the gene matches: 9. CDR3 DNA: TGCAGCGTTGAAGTGCCGGGACAGGTTATGGAGCAGTACTTC. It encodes CSVEVPGQVMEQYF.

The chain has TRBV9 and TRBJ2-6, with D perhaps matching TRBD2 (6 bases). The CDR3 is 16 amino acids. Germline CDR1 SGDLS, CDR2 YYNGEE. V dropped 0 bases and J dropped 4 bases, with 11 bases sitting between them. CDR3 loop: CASSVVAGTGANVLTF. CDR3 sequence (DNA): TGTGCCAGCAGCGTAGTGGCGGGGACCGGGGCCAACGTCCTGACTTTC.

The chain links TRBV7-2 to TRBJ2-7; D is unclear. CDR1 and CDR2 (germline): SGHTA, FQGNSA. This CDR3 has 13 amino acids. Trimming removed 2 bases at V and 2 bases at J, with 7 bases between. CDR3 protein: CASSLRQTYEQYF. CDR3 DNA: TGTGCCAGCAGCTTAAGGCAGACCTACGAGCAGTACTTC.

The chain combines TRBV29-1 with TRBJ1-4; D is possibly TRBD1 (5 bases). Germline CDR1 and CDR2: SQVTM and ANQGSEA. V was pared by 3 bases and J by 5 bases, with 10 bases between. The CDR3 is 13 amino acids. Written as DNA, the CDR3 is TGCAGCGTTGATTCAGGGAGGAATGAAAAACTGTTTTTT. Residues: CSVDSGRNEKLFF.

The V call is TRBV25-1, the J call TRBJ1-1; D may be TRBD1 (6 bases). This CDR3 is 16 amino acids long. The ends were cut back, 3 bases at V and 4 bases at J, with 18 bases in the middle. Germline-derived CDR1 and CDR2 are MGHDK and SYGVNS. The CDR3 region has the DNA TGTGCCAGCAGTGATTACGTTAGTGGGGGGCGCACTGAAGCTTTCTTT. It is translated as CASSDYVSGGRTEAFF.

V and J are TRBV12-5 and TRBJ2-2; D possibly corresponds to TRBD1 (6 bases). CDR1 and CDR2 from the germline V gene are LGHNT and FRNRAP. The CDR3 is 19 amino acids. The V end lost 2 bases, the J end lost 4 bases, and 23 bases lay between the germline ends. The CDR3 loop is CASGLTPSAPGVGTGELFF. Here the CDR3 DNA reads TGTGCTAGTGGTTTGACCCCTTCGGCGCCAGGGGTTGGCACCGGGGAGCTGTTTTTT.

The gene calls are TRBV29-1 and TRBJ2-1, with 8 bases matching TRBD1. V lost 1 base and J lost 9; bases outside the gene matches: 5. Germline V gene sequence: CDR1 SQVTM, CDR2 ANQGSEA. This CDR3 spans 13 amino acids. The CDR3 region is CSVEGAGGGEQFF. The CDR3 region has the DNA TGCAGCGTTGAAGGTGCAGGGGGCGGTGAGCAGTTCTTC.

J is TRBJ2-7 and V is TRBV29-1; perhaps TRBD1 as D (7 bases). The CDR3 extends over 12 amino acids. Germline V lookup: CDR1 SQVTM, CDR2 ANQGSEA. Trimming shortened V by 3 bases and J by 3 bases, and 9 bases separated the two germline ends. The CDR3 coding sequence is TGCAGCGTTGACCAGGGGGGCTACGAGCAGTACTTC. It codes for CSVDQGGYEQYF.

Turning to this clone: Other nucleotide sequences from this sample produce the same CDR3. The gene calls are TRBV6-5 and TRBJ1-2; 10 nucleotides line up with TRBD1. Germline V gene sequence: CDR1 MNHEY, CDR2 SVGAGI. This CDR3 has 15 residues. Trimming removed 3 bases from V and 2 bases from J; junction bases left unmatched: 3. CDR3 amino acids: CASSYAGQGNYGYTF. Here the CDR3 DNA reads TGTGCCAGCAGTTATGCGGGACAGGGGAACTATGGCTACACCTTC.

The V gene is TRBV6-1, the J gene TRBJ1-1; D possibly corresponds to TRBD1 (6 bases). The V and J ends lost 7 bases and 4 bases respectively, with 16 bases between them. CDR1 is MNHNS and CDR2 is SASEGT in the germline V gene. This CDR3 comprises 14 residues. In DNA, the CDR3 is TGTGCCAGCATGATGGGGGGCGTGGGCACTGAAGCTTTCTTT. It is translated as CASMMGGVGTEAFF.

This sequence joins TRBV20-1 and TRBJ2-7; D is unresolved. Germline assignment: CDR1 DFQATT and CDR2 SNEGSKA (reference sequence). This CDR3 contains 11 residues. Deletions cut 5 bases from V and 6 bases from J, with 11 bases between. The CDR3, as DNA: TGCAGTGCTTCACGACTTGCCGAGCAGTACTTC. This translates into CSASRLAEQYF.

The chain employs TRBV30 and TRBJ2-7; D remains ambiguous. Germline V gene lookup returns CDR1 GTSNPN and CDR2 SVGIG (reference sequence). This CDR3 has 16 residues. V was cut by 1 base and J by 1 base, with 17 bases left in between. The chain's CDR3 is CAWSELTTRLSYEQYF. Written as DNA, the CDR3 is TGTGCCTGGAGTGAGTTGACCACCCGCCTGTCCTACGAGCAGTACTTC.

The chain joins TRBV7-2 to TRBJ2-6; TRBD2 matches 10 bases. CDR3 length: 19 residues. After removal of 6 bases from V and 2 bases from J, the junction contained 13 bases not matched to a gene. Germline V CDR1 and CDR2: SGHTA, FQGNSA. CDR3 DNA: TGTGCCAGCAGTGTAACGGCACTAGCGGGATTAACTGGGGCCAACGTCCTGACTTTC. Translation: CASSVTALAGLTGANVLTF.